This TCR beta chain was identified in a study of blood T cell repertoires in COVID-19. Study as a whole: Italy, Spain and the United States were the sources of the convalescent and acute COVID-19 samples. From T cells, B-cell-depleted T cells, or PBMCs came the material, which was cDNA or gDNA.

The assay was immunoSEQ multiplex PCR, and TCRdb's table has in-frame clones only and misses some. The data contain 200,000 to 250,000 clones, 80% to 95% of them singletons. The ends were cut back, 2 bases at V and 2 bases at J, with 6 bases in the middle. The CDR3 consists of 13 residues. CDR1 and CDR2 from the germline V gene are KGHSH and LQKENI. The sequence derives from a man in his 60s with COVID-19, enrolled during active disease. Specimen: peripheral blood. The V gene is TRBV18, the J gene TRBJ2-5, with D perhaps matching TRBD2 (5 bases). The CDR3 DNA follows: TGTGCCAGCTCACCAAGACTACAAGAGACCCAGTACTTC. Protein product: CASSPRLQETQYF.